The rows below give T cell receptor beta chains drawn from one sample of a study of T cells in Graves' hyperthyroidism and ophthalmopathy. One entry per CDR3 protein results from TCRdb running MiXCR on the multiplex PCR reads. The data contain 550,000 to 800,000 distinct CDR3 sequences, about a sixth of them singletons. Specimen: blood. These receptors all come from a man aged 18 to 30 with Graves' hyperthyroidism. CDR3s include the opening cysteine and the closing phenylalanine or tryptophan. A D gene is named only where the DNA matches it firmly. Some rows have no size entry. The others give once, few or many, or a class for an expanded clone.

V gene,D gene,clone size,J gene,CDR3 protein,CDR3 DNA
TRBV7-2,NA,NA,TRBJ1-2,CASSPQIRGERRDYGYTF,TGTGCCAGCAGCCCCCAAATCAGGGGTGAGAGAAGAGACTATGGCTACACCTTC
TRBV12-3/TRBV12-4,TRBD1,many,TRBJ2-1,CASRPEQRDRVLELEQFF,TGTGCCAGCAGGCCAGAACAAAGGGACAGGGTTTTGGAGCTTGAGCAGTTCTTC
TRBV30,NA,NA,TRBJ2-2,CAWSRENTGELFF,TGTGCCTGGAGTCGGGAGAACACCGGGGAGCTGTTTTTT
TRBV6-1,NA,NA,TRBJ1-3,CASSAGHSTWNTIYF,TGTGCCAGCAGTGCGGGACATTCAACGTGGAACACCATATATTTT
TRBV3-1,NA,NA,TRBJ2-7,CASSQVGWEQYF,TGTGCCAGCAGCCAAGTGGGGTGGGAGCAGTACTTC
TRBV2,NA,many,TRBJ2-7,CASSELGVAEQYF,TGTGCCAGCAGTGAATTAGGGGTTGCCGAGCAGTACTTC
TRBV4-1,NA,NA,TRBJ2-7,CASSPKGGGSGEQYF,TGCGCCAGCAGCCCAAAGGGGGGAGGGAGCGGCGAGCAGTACTTC
TRBV12-3/TRBV12-4,NA,NA,TRBJ2-3,CASSPEGGADTQYF,TGTGCCAGCAGCCCCGAAGGGGGAGCTGATACGCAGTATTTT
TRBV28,NA,few,TRBJ2-7,CATQGYSYEQYF,TGTGCCACCCAGGGTTACTCCTACGAGCAGTACTTC
TRBV9,NA,few,TRBJ2-1,CASSAAGTPHEQFF,TGTGCCAGCAGCGCAGCGGGGACACCCCATGAGCAGTTCTTC
TRBV2,NA,NA,TRBJ1-1,CASSERQRHTEALF,TGTGCCAGCAGTGAAAGACAGCGCCACACTGAAGCTCTCTTT
TRBV29-1,NA,many,TRBJ1-1,CSAVRGTEAFF,TGCAGCGCCGTCCGGGGCACTGAAGCTTTCTTT
TRBV6-5,TRBD2,few,TRBJ2-1,CASSSTGGPRNEQFF,TGTGCCAGCAGTTCTACGGGGGGGCCGCGGAATGAGCAGTTCTTC
TRBV27,TRBD2,many,TRBJ2-1,CASRLAGYNEQFF,TGTGCCAGCAGACTAGCGGGGTACAATGAGCAGTTCTTC
TRBV10-3,NA,few,TRBJ2-2,CATRDTGELFF,TGTGCCACTAGGGATACCGGGGAGCTGTTTTTT
TRBV28,TRBD1,few,TRBJ1-1,CASSPDRGWPAEAFF,TGTGCCAGCAGTCCCGACAGGGGGTGGCCGGCTGAAGCTTTCTTT
TRBV20-1,NA,many,TRBJ1-1,CSARDGLGTEAFF,TGCAGTGCTAGAGATGGGTTAGGCACTGAAGCTTTCTTT
TRBV5-1,TRBD1,few,TRBJ2-1,CASSLGDRGIEEQFF,TGCGCCAGCAGCTTGGGGGACAGGGGTATTGAGGAGCAGTTCTTC
TRBV27,NA,many,TRBJ1-5,CASSPGVTKGDQPQHF,TGTGCCAGCTCACCTGGGGTGACGAAAGGAGATCAGCCCCAGCATTTT
TRBV5-5,NA,NA,TRBJ2-5,CASSLYGTPQETQYF,TGTGCCAGCAGCTTATACGGGACGCCCCAAGAGACCCAGTACTTC
TRBV2,NA,NA,TRBJ2-5,CASSFGLMETQYF,TGTGCCAGCAGTTTTGGACTGATGGAGACCCAGTACTTC
TRBV24-1,TRBD1,many,TRBJ2-1,CATSDLAGGQGGNEQFF,TGTGCCACCAGTGATTTGGCAGGGGGCCAGGGCGGCAATGAGCAGTTCTTC
TRBV7-8,TRBD2,many,TRBJ2-1,CASSGPRGAGGEQFF,TGTGCCAGCAGCGGGCCGCGGGGAGCGGGGGGTGAGCAGTTCTTC
TRBV27,NA,many,TRBJ2-1,CASRDLASLYNEQFF,TGTGCCAGCAGGGACCTAGCGAGCCTCTACAATGAGCAGTTCTTC
TRBV7-2,NA,NA,TRBJ2-7,CASSVTREVYEQYF,TGTGCCAGCAGCGTAACAAGGGAAGTTTACGAGCAGTACTTC
TRBV11-2,TRBD2,many,TRBJ2-3,CASSGLAEEHFFTDTQYF,TGTGCCAGCAGCGGACTAGCTGAGGAACACTTCTTCACAGATACGCAGTATTTT
TRBV29-1,TRBD1,few,TRBJ2-7,CSVTGQGTSYEQYF,TGCAGCGTCACGGGACAGGGAACCTCCTACGAGCAGTACTTC
TRBV7-8,NA,many,TRBJ2-2,CASSLFQDRGTGELFF,TGTGCCAGCAGCTTATTCCAGGACAGAGGGACCGGGGAGCTGTTTTTT
TRBV12-3/TRBV12-4,TRBD1,many,TRBJ2-2,CASSPPGQLKTGELFF,TGTGCCAGCAGTCCGCCGGGACAGCTTAAGACCGGGGAGCTGTTTTTT
TRBV7-9,TRBD1,few,TRBJ2-5,CASSQDRGQQETQYF,TGTGCCAGCAGCCAGGACAGGGGGCAGCAAGAGACCCAGTACTTC
TRBV5-1,TRBD1,NA,TRBJ2-2,CASSSQPGQGNTGELFF,TGCGCCAGCAGCTCCCAACCGGGACAGGGTAACACCGGGGAGCTGTTTTTT
TRBV19,TRBD2,NA,TRBJ2-1,CASSYLAELNEQFF,TGTGCCAGTAGTTACCTAGCGGAGCTCAATGAGCAGTTCTTC
TRBV3-1,NA,few,TRBJ2-3,CASRDKFGTDTQYF,TGTGCCAGCAGGGATAAGTTCGGCACAGATACGCAGTATTTT
TRBV12-3/TRBV12-4,NA,many,TRBJ1-2,CASSLIAGPSNYGYTF,TGTGCCAGCAGTTTAATCGCAGGTCCCTCTAACTATGGCTACACCTTC
TRBV29-1,TRBD1,NA,TRBJ1-1,CSVGWTGWFSENTEAFF,TGCAGCGTTGGATGGACAGGGTGGTTCTCTGAAAACACTGAAGCTTTCTTT
TRBV10-3,NA,many,TRBJ2-7,CAISESADGYSYEQYF,TGTGCCATCAGTGAGTCGGCCGACGGATACTCCTACGAGCAGTACTTC
TRBV28,NA,NA,TRBJ1-3,CASSPSSAGNTIYF,TGTGCCAGCAGTCCTTCATCGGCGGGAAACACCATATATTTT
TRBV28,NA,few,TRBJ1-4,CASSLGGIVKKLFF,TGTGCCAGCAGTTTGGGAGGGATTGTTAAAAAACTGTTTTTT
TRBV11-3,NA,many,TRBJ2-5,CASSYWGDETQYF,TGTGCCAGCAGCTACTGGGGGGACGAGACCCAGTACTTC
TRBV20-1,TRBD2,NA,TRBJ2-2,CSARGGGSATGELFF,TGCAGTGCTAGAGGCGGCGGGAGCGCCACCGGGGAGCTGTTTTTT
TRBV12-3/TRBV12-4,TRBD1,NA,TRBJ1-6,CASSKTGGDSPLHF,TGTGCCAGCAGTAAAACAGGGGGGGATTCACCCCTCCACTTT
TRBV7-2,NA,few,TRBJ2-4,CASSLRRDSQYF,TGTGCCAGCAGCTTACGGCGGGACTCTCAGTACTTC
TRBV30,NA,many,TRBJ2-5,CAWSVSGETQYF,TGTGCCTGGAGTGTAAGTGGAGAGACCCAGTACTTC
TRBV12-3/TRBV12-4,TRBD2,many,TRBJ2-7,CASSLGLAGAHEQYF,TGTGCCAGCAGTTTAGGCCTAGCGGGAGCCCACGAGCAGTACTTC
TRBV6-2/TRBV6-3,TRBD2,NA,TRBJ2-5,CASSYLSSGSFETQYF,TGTGCCAGCAGTTACTTGTCTAGCGGGAGTTTCGAGACCCAGTACTTC
TRBV28,TRBD1,many,TRBJ2-4,CASSLEDRGNIQYF,TGTGCCAGCAGTCTCGAGGACAGGGGGAACATTCAGTACTTC
TRBV28,NA,many,TRBJ2-3,CASSLFVDTQYF,TGTGCCAGCAGTTTATTCGTTGATACGCAGTATTTT
TRBV19,TRBD1,few,TRBJ2-7,CASRSRGQGTYEQYF,TGTGCCAGTCGAAGTAGGGGACAGGGTACCTACGAGCAGTACTTC
TRBV5-1,TRBD1,NA,TRBJ2-5,CASSLGQGRQETQYF,TGCGCCAGCAGCTTGGGACAGGGGAGGCAAGAGACCCAGTACTTC
TRBV6-1,NA,NA,TRBJ1-2,CAIQGRPYGYTF,TGTGCCATCCAGGGACGGCCCTATGGTTACACCTTC
TRBV11-3,NA,few,TRBJ2-2,CASSPPMWSDNTGELFF,TGTGCCAGCAGCCCCCCAATGTGGAGCGATAACACCGGGGAGCTGTTTTTT
TRBV7-2,NA,NA,TRBJ1-4,CASSLGPANEKLFF,TGTGCCAGCAGCTTAGGACCTGCTAATGAAAAACTGTTTTTT
TRBV5-1,NA,NA,TRBJ1-3,CASSLEAGTSGNTIYF,TGCGCCAGCAGCTTGGAGGCAGGGACCTCTGGAAACACCATATATTTT
TRBV29-1,NA,NA,TRBJ2-1,CSVEDLLGRLPYNEQFF,TGCAGCGTTGAAGATCTCCTGGGCAGGCTCCCCTACAATGAGCAGTTCTTC